These 26 T cell receptor beta chains were sequenced from one sample in a study of T cells in women clearing cervical HPV infection. Profiled with immunoSEQ multiplex PCR; TCRdb holds only in-frame clones, not every one. This sample contains fewer than 35,000 clones. The sample comprised blood buffy coat. The origin of the receptors is a woman between 18 and 75 years old with a cervical HPV16 infection that either progressed to CIN3+ or cleared (not recorded which).

Details on this clone: The read ends 3 residues early relative to the CDR3; the germline J gene fills the gap. The chain has TRBV5-7 and TRBJ2-2, with D hard to call. TRBV5-7 counts as an open reading frame of uncertain function. The CDR3 has 11 residues. Partial CDR3 DNA: TGTGCCAGCAGCTTGGCGCTATCG. The encoded protein is CASSLALS. The whole CDR3 is CASSLALSLFF.

A word on this clone: The read is 3 residues too short to cover the CDR3 end, so that end is filled in from the germline J gene. The chain combines TRBV19 with TRBJ1-5, with 8 positions matching TRBD1. The CDR3 runs to 16 residues. Germline V gene sequence: CDR1 LNHDA, CDR2 SQIVND (reference sequence). After removal of 4 bases from V and 3 bases from J, the junction contained 8 bases not matched to a gene. The CDR3 region is CASSKRTQGVNQPQHF. The sequenced CDR3 bases are TGTGCCAGTAGTAAGCGTACACAGGGGGTCAATCAGCCC.

Remarks on this clone: The CDR3 end lies 3 residues beyond the end of the read and is filled in from the germline J gene. The chain recombines TRBV5-6 with TRBJ1-2; D perhaps matches TRBD1 (5 bases). Germline V CDR1 and CDR2: SGHDT, YYEEEE. The CDR3 is made up of 15 amino acids. CDR3 sequence: CASSFAGLDSYDYTF. The DNA read from the CDR3 is TGTGCCAGCAGCTTTGCGGGACTAGACTCCTACGAC.

Regarding this clone: Sequencing ends 3 residues short of the CDR3 end; the germline J gene provides the rest. V gene TRBV7-9 combines with J gene TRBJ2-4; D might be TRBD1 (5 bases). Per the germline V gene, CDR1 is SEHNR and CDR2 is FQNEAQ (reference sequence). The CDR3 consists of 13 residues. CDR3 bases read: TGTGCCAGCAGTCTGGACACGGTCTATGGT. It translates to CASSLDTVYG. The complete CDR3 reads CASSLDTVYGQYF. Filled out from reference TRBV7-9 and TRBJ2-4, the complete variable domain reads DTGVSQNPRHKITKRGQNVTFRCDPISEHNRLYWYRQTLGQGPEFLTYFQNEAQLEKSRLLSDRFSAERPKGSFSTLEIQRTEQGDSAMYLCASSLDTVYGQYFGAGTRLSVL.

The sequenced part of the CDR3 DNA is TGCAGTGCACCAATGACAGGCCATAATTCACCA. This translates into CSAPMTGHNSP. The entire CDR3 sequence reads CSAPMTGHNSPLFF. The gene calls are TRBV20-1 and TRBJ1-4, with D tentatively TRBD1 (6 bases). The read is 3 residues too short to cover the CDR3 end, so that end is filled in from the germline J gene. Germline CDR1 DFQATT, CDR2 SNEGSKA (reference sequence). CDR3 length equals 14 residues.

Comment on this clone: Read data end 3 residues before the CDR3 end; the end is taken from the germline J gene. This chain connects TRBV19 to TRBJ2-5, with D maybe TRBD1 (6 bases). Trimming pared 5 bases from V and 4 bases from J, leaving 11 bases between. Per germline, CDR1 LNHDA and CDR2 SQIVND (reference sequence). CDR3 length: 13 amino acids. The CDR3 sequence is CASSRQGLETQYF. The DNA read from the CDR3 is TGTGCCAGTAGTCGTCAGGGGCTAGAGACC.

For this clone: The read is 3 residues too short to cover the CDR3 end, so that end is filled in from the germline J gene. This chain joins TRBV19 and TRBJ2-3; TRBD2 matches 11 bases. This CDR3 region has 17 residues. Germline CDR1 and CDR2: LNHDA and SQIVND (reference sequence). The chain's CDR3 is CASSPHGTSGHQETQYF. The CDR3 DNA, read in part, is TGTGCCAGTAGTCCCCATGGGACTAGCGGCCACCAAGAGACG.

On this clone: The CDR3 goes on 3 residues after the read ends, and that part is filled in from the germline J gene. The chain joins TRBV2 to TRBJ2-5; 8 bases fit TRBD2. This CDR3 has 12 amino acids. The V gene end was trimmed by 5 bases and the J gene end by 5 bases; junction bases not matched to a gene: 1. Germline V gene data show CDR1 as SNHLY and CDR2 as FYNNEI. The CDR3 region is CASSRGGETQYF. Partial CDR3 DNA: TGTGCCAGCAGTCGGGGGGGGGAGACC.

Worth noting for this clone: The CDR3 end lies 3 residues beyond the end of the read and is filled in from the germline J gene. The J gene is TRBJ2-7, the V gene TRBV5-1; 10 nucleotides match TRBD1. Germline V gives CDR1 SGHRS, CDR2 YFSETQ. The V gene end was trimmed by 6 bases and the J gene end by 5 bases; junction bases not matched to a gene: 8. This CDR3 comprises 14 residues. CDR3 amino acids: CASTRDRGYHEQYF. Partial CDR3 DNA: TGCGCCAGCACCAGGGACAGGGGCTACCACGAG.

A word on this clone: The sequence runs out 3 residues before the end of the CDR3; the remainder is reconstructed from the germline J gene. This sequence joins TRBV5-1 and TRBJ2-5; no clear D. The CDR3 totals 13 residues. The V end was cut by 7 bases, the J end by 2 bases, with 12 bases between. From germline, CDR1 is SGHRS and CDR2 YFSETQ. Partial CDR3 DNA: TGCGCCAGCGCAGAGCACAGACAAGAGACC. Translation gives CASAEHRQET. The full-length CDR3 reads as CASAEHRQETQYF.

For this clone: The sequence runs out 3 residues before the end of the CDR3; the remainder is reconstructed from the germline J gene. The rearrangement links TRBV7-2 to TRBJ1-2; D gene unclear. The CDR3 sequence is 12 residues long. The V gene's germline CDR1 is SGHTA and CDR2 FQGNSA. Here the CDR3 reads CASSLSSYDYTF. The covered CDR3 bases are TGTGCCAGCAGCCTAAGCTCCTACGAC.

As concerns this clone: The read comes to an end 3 residues before the CDR3 does, leaving the germline J gene to fill in the end. The genes are TRBV19 and TRBJ2-3, with 7 bases identical to TRBD1. Germline loops: CDR1 LNHDA, CDR2 SQIVND (reference sequence). CDR3 length: 14 residues. The DNA read from the CDR3 is TGTGCCAGTAGGGACAGGTTGGGCAATCAGCCG. Amino acid sequence: CASRDRLGNQP. The CDR3 as a whole reads CASRDRLGNQPQYF.

Partial CDR3 DNA: TGCAGCGTTGGTAGCGGCCAAGAGACC. This sequence encodes CSVGSGQET. The full CDR3 protein is CSVGSGQETQYF. This sequence joins TRBV29-1 and TRBJ2-5; TRBD2 is a possible D gene (6 bases). The read gets to within 3 residues of the CDR3 end, and the germline J gene fills in the rest. The CDR3 sequence is 12 residues long. V dropped 4 bases and J dropped 1 base, with 7 bases sitting between them. Germline V gene lookup returns CDR1 SQVTM and CDR2 ANQGSEA.

The chain's CDR3 is CASSLGPRNEQYF. CDR3 DNA (partial): TGTGCCAGCAGCTTAGGCCCCAGGAACGAG. The gene calls are TRBV7-7 and TRBJ2-7; D unresolved. The read comes to an end 3 residues before the CDR3 does, leaving the germline J gene to fill in the end. The CDR3 runs 13 residues. V was trimmed by 1 base and J by 5 bases, leaving 9 bases between them. CDR1 SSHAT and CDR2 FNYEAQ come from the germline V gene (reference sequence).

Here the CDR3 reads CASSPTSGRENDYTF. CDR3 DNA (partial): TGTGCCAGCAGCCCGACTAGCGGGAGGGAAAATGAC. The chain uses TRBV7-7 and TRBJ1-2; D ambiguous. The read halts 3 residues ahead of the CDR3 end, with the missing end drawn from the germline J gene. CDR3 length equals 15 residues. Germline CDR1 reads SSHAT; CDR2 reads FNYEAQ (reference sequence).

In regard to this clone: Coverage ceases 3 residues before the CDR3 finishes, and the germline J gene fills in the end. This sequence joins TRBV5-1 and TRBJ2-3, with TRBD2 identical over 9 bases. Germline lookup yields CDR1 SGHRS and CDR2 YFSETQ. The trim removed 3 bases at V and 6 bases at J, leaving 8 bases unmatched. The CDR3 has 15 residues. The CDR3 DNA, read in part, is TGCGCCAGCAGCTCAGACGTCGCGGGGGGGGATACG. This translates into CASSSDVAGGDT. The CDR3 in its entirety is CASSSDVAGGDTQYF.

Comment on this clone: Sequencing ends 3 residues short of the CDR3 end; the germline J gene provides the rest. V and J are TRBV9 and TRBJ2-1; 10 bases are shared with TRBD1. The CDR3 is 15 residues long. J gave up 0 bases and V 4 bases, and 1 base lay outside the gene matches. Germline CDR1 SGDLS, CDR2 YYNGEE. CDR3 bases read: TGTGCCAGCAGCCGGGACAGGGGCTCCTACAATGAG. This encodes CASSRDRGSYNE. The entire CDR3 is CASSRDRGSYNEQFF.

About this clone itself: The sequenced fragment ends 3 residues before the CDR3 boundary, so the rest is inferred from the germline J gene. The chain joins TRBV28 to TRBJ2-1; 8 positions match TRBD2. Germline CDR1 and CDR2: MDHEN and SYDVKM. CDR3 length: 12 residues. Unmatched junction bases numbered 2, after V lost 6 bases and J lost 7 bases. The CDR3: CASSRGGNEQFF. CDR3 bases read: TGTGCCAGCAGCCGGGGGGGGAATGAG.

As to this clone: Read data end 3 residues before the CDR3 end; the end is taken from the germline J gene. The chain combines TRBV19 with TRBJ1-1; D remains ambiguous. Per germline, CDR1 LNHDA and CDR2 SQIVND (reference sequence). The V gene lost 3 bases and the J gene lost 4 bases, with 9 bases spanning the gap. The CDR3 loop spans 13 amino acids. The part of the CDR3 DNA that was read is TGTGCCAGTAGTATCCGGGTGAGCACTGAA. This codes for CASSIRVSTE. The complete CDR3 protein is CASSIRVSTEAFF.

Regarding this clone: The read falls 3 residues short of the CDR3 end, and the missing part is taken from the germline J gene. This chain connects TRBV18 to TRBJ1-1; D gene unclear. CDR3 size: 17 residues. V was trimmed by 4 bases and J by 1 base, leaving 19 bases between them. Looked up from germline, CDR1 is KGHSH and CDR2 is LQKENI. CDR3 DNA (partial): TGTGCCAGCTCACGCTACAGCCGTAACAACGAGAACACTGAA. Protein: CASSRYSRNNENTE. The complete CDR3 reads CASSRYSRNNENTEAFF.

Comments on this clone: The CDR3 end lies 3 residues beyond the end of the read and is filled in from the germline J gene. Other nucleotide sequences from this sample produce the same CDR3. The chain combines TRBV19 with TRBJ1-3; possibly TRBD1 for D (5 bases). This CDR3 comprises 14 residues. Germline CDR1 LNHDA, CDR2 SQIVND (reference sequence). The V and J ends lost 5 bases and 3 bases respectively, with 11 bases between them. CDR3 in amino acids: CASSPGHLGNTIYF. CDR3 DNA (partial): TGTGCCAGTAGTCCTGGACACCTTGGAAACACC. The variable domain in full, with the rest retrieved from reference TRBV19 and TRBJ1-3, is DGGITQSPKYLFRKEGQNVTLSCEQNLNHDAMYWYRQDPGQGLRLIYYSQIVNDFQKGDIAEGYSVSREKKESFPLTVTSAQKNPTAFYLCASSPGHLGNTIYFGEGSWLTVV.

Concerning this clone: The CDR3 end is not reached by the read, which stops 3 residues before it; the germline J gene fills it in. V and J are TRBV12-3 or TRBV12-4 and TRBJ1-5; TRBD1 matches 8 bases. Germline trimming cut 7 bases from V and 3 bases from J; bases unmatched to any gene: 8. The CDR3 covers 15 residues. The sequenced part of the CDR3 DNA is TGTGCCAGCACCGCCAACAGGGGGGACAATCAGCCC. Translation: CASTANRGDNQP. The complete CDR3 protein is CASTANRGDNQPQHF.

Concerning this clone itself: The read terminates 3 residues ahead of where the CDR3 ends, so the germline J gene completes it. The chain joins TRBV5-1 to TRBJ2-1; tentative D call: TRBD1 (7 bases). CDR1 SGHRS and CDR2 YFSETQ come from the germline V gene. This CDR3 is built from 12 residues. Deletions cut 7 bases from V and 9 bases from J, with 14 bases between. CDR3 DNA (partial): TGCGCCAGCGGTCAGGGGGGAGGTGAG. It encodes CASGQGGGE. The complete CDR3 sequence is CASGQGGGEQFF.

About this clone: The read comes to an end 3 residues before the CDR3 does, leaving the germline J gene to fill in the end. The V and J genes are TRBV6-1 and TRBJ2-3; 13 bases agree with TRBD2. The length of the CDR3 is 15 residues. Germline assignment: CDR1 MNHNS and CDR2 SASEGT. CDR3 in amino acids: CASSVLAGGGETQYF. The part of the CDR3 DNA that was read is TGTGCCAGCAGTGTACTAGCGGGGGGGGGAGAGACG.

Comment on this clone: Read data end 3 residues before the CDR3 end; the end is taken from the germline J gene. This rearrangement joins TRBV5-5 to TRBJ2-5; 8 positions agree with TRBD1. CDR1 is SGHKS and CDR2 is YYEKEE in the germline V gene (reference sequence). The junction had 2 bases not matched to a gene; V was cut back by 2 bases and J by 5 bases. CDR3 length equals 13 residues. The chain's CDR3 is CASSFWDRETQYF. CDR3 bases read: TGTGCCAGCAGCTTTTGGGACAGGGAGACC.

The CDR3: CASSPGGQDTQYF. CDR3 DNA (partial): TGTGCCAGCAGTCCCGGGGGGCAAGATACG. The rearrangement uses TRBV6-4 and TRBJ2-3; D possibly corresponds to TRBD2 (7 bases). Read coverage stops 3 residues before the CDR3 terminus; the germline J gene supplies the remainder. The germline V and J ends were trimmed by 5 bases and 5 bases, with 11 bases remaining between them. From germline, CDR1 is MRHNA and CDR2 SNTAGT. This CDR3 is 13 amino acids long.